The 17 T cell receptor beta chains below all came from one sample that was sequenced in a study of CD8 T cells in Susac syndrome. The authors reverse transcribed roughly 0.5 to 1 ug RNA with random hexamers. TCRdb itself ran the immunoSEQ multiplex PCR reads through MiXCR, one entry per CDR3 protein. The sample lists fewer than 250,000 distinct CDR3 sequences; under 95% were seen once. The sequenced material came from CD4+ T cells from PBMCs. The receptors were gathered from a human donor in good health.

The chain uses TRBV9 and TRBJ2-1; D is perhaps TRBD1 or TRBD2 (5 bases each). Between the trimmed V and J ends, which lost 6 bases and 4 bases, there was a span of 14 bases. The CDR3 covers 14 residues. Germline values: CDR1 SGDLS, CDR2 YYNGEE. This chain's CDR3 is CASKPPGSYNEQFF. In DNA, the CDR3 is TGTGCCAGCAAGCCCCCAGGGAGTTACAATGAGCAGTTCTTC.

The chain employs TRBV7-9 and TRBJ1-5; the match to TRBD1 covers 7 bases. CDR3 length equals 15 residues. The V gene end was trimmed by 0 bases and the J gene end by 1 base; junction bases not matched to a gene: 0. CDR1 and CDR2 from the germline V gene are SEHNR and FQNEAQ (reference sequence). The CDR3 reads CASSLATGSNQPQHF. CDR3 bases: TGTGCCAGCAGCTTAGCGACAGGGAGCAATCAGCCCCAGCATTTT. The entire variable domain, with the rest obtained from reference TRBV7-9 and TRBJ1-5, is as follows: DTGVSQNPRHKITKRGQNVTFRCDPISEHNRLYWYRQTLGQGPEFLTYFQNEAQLEKSRLLSDRFSAERPKGSFSTLEIQRTEQGDSAMYLCASSLATGSNQPQHFGDGTRLSIL.

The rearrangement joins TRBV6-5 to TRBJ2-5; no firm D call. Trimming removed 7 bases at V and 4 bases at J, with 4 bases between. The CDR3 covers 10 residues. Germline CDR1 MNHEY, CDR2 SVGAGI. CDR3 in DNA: TGTGCCAGCAAGGGAGAGACCCAGTACTTC. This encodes CASKGETQYF.

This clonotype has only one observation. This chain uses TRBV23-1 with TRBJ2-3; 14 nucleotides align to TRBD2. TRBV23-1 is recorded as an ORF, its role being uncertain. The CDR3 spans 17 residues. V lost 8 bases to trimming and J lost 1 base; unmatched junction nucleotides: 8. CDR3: CASGPGLAGGRTDTQYF. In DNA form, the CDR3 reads TGCGCCAGCGGGCCCGGACTAGCGGGGGGCCGCACAGATACGCAGTATTTT.

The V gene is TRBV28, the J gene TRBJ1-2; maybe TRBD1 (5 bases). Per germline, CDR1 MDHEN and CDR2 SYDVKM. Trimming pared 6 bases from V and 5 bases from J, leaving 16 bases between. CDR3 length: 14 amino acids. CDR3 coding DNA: TGTGCCAGCAGGCACTCGCGGGGCTTATATGGCTACACCTTC. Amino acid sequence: CASRHSRGLYGYTF.

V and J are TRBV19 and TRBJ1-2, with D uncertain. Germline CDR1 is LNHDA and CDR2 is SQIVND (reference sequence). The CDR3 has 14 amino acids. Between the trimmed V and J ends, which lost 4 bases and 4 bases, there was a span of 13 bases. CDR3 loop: CASSRSSGVYGYTF. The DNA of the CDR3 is TGTGCCAGTAGTAGATCATCGGGCGTCTATGGCTACACCTTC.

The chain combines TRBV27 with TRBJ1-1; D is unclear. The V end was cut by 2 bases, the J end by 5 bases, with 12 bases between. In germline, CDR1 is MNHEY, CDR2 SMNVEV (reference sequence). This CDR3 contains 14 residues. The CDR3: CASSLPGFRTEAFF. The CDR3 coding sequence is TGTGCCAGCAGTTTACCCGGTTTCCGGACTGAAGCTTTCTTT.

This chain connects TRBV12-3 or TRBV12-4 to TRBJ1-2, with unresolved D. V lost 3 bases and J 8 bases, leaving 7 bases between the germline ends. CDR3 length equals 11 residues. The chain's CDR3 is CASSLGSGYTF. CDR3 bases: TGTGCCAGCAGTTTGGGGTCCGGCTACACCTTC.

CDR3 DNA: TGTGCCAGCAGCTACAGGGATACAGGGGCTTTCTTT. Translation gives CASSYRDTGAFF. The rearrangement uses TRBV3-1 and TRBJ1-1, with D possibly matching TRBD1 (6 bases). The V end was cut by 5 bases, the J end by 11 bases, with 15 bases between. In germline, CDR1 is LGHDT, CDR2 YNNKEL (reference sequence). The length of the CDR3 is 12 residues.

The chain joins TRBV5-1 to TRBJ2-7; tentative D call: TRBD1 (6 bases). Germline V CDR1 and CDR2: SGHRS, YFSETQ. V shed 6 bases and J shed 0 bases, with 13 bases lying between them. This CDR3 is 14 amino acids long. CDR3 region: CASKVNRVSYEQYF. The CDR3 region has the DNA TGCGCCAGCAAAGTCAACAGGGTCTCCTACGAGCAGTACTTC.

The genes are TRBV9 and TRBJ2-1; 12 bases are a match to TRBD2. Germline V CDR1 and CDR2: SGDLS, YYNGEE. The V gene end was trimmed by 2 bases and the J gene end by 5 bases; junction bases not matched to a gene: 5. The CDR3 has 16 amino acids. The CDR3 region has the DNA TGTGCCAGCAGCGTGTCTAGCGGGGGGGCAGACAATGAGCAGTTCTTC. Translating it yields CASSVSSGGADNEQFF.

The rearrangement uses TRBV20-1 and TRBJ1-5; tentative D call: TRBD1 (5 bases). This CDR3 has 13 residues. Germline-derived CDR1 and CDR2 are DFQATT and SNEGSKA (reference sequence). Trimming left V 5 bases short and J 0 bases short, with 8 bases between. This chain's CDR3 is CSAGGYSNQPQHF. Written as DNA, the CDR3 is TGCAGTGCTGGGGGGTATAGCAATCAGCCCCAGCATTTT.

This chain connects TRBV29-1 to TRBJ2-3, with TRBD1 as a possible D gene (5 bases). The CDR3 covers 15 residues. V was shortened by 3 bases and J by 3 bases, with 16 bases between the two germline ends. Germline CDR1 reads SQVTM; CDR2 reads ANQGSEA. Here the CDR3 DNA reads TGCAGCGTTGACCCCCCCACAGGTCCTACAGATACGCAGTATTTT. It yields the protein CSVDPPTGPTDTQYF.

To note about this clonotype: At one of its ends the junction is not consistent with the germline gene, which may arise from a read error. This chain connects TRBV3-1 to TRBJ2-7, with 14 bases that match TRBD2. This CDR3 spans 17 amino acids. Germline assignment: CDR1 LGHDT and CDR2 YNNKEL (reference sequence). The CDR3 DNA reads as TGTGCCAGCAGCCCCGGACTAGCGGGGGGTAGCTCCTACAAGCAGTACTTC. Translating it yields CASSPGLAGGSSYKQYF.

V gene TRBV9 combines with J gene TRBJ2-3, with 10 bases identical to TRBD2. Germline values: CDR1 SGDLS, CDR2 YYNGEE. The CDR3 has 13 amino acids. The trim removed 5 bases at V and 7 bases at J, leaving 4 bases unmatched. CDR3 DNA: TGTGCCAGCAGTAGAGCGGGGGGGCATACGCAGTATTTT. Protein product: CASSRAGGHTQYF.

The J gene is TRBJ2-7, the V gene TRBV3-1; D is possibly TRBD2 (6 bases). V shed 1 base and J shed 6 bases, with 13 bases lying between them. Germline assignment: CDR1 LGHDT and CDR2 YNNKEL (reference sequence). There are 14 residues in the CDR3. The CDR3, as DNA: TGTGCCAGCAGCCAAGGCCGGGGGTTGGCCGAGCAGTACTTC. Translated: CASSQGRGLAEQYF.

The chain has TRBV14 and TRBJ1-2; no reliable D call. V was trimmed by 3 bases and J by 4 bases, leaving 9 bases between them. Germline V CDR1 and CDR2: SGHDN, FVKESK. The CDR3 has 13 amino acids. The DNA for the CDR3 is TGTGCCAGCAGCCAGGAGTTAAGCTATGGCTACACCTTC. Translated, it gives CASSQELSYGYTF.